The clone carrying this TCR beta chain occurred a few times. The source of the sample is a study of beta chain features in type 1 diabetes. Sequenced material consisted of expressed TCRB transcripts (all of the isolated RNA was reverse transcribed). TCRdb's copy holds only in-frame clones and misses some; the assay was immunoSEQ multiplex PCR. The data show under 800,000 clones, around 16% seen once. CDR1 SGHNT and CDR2 YYREEE come from the germline V gene (reference sequence). Unmatched junction bases numbered 10, after V lost 3 bases and J lost 10 bases. This CDR3 comprises 15 residues. The sample taken for sequencing was naive CD4+ T cells from blood. The clonotype was recovered from a man between 18 and 29 years old in good health. This rearrangement joins TRBV5-4 to TRBJ2-1, with 10 bases identical to TRBD2. For the CDR3, the DNA is TGTGCCAGCAGCTCCCTTACTAGCGGGGATAGGGAGCAGTTCTTC. Its translation: CASSSLTSGDREQFF.